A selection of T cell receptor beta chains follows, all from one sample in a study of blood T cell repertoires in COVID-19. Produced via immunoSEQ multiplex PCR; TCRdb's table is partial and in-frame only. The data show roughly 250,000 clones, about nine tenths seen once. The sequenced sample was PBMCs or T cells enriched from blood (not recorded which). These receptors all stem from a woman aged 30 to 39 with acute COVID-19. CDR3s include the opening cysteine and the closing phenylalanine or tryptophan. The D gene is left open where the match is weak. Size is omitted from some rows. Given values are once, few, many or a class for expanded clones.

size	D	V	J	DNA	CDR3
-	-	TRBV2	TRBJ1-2	TGTGCCAGCAGTGAAAAGGGAGGGACCTATGGCTACACCTTC	CASSEKGGTYGYTF
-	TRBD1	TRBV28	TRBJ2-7	TGTGCCAGCAGCGGTGGACAGGGCGAGCAGTACTTC	CASSGGQGEQYF
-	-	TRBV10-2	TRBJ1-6	TGCGCCAGCAGTGAACACAGGGAATCACCCCTCCACTTT	CASSEHRESPLHF
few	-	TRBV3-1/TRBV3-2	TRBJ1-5	TGTGCCAGCAGCCAAGACTACAGGGTAGGGCACAATCAGCCCCAGCATTTT	CASSQDYRVGHNQPQHF
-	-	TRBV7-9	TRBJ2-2	TGTGCCAGCAGCGTGCGGACAGCCGGGGAGCTGTTTTTT	CASSVRTAGELFF
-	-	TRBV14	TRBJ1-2	TGTGCCAGCAGCCATGCTTCCGGGACAACCTATGGCTACACCTTC	CASSHASGTTYGYTF
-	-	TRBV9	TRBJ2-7	TGTGCCAGGGGATTACTAGCTTACGAGCAGTACTTC	CARGLLAYEQYF
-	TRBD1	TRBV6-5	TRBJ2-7	TGTGCCAGCACCTCCGGGACAGGGTCGTCCTACGAGCAGTACTTC	CASTSGTGSSYEQYF
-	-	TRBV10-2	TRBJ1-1	TGCGCCAGCAGTGAGTTTCAGGGTTACACTGAAGCTTTCTTT	CASSEFQGYTEAFF
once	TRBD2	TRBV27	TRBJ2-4	TGTGCCAGCAGTTTCTTCGTACCACTAGCGGGAGAGCGGTTGGCCAAAAACATTCAGTACTTC	CASSFFVPLAGERLAKNIQYF
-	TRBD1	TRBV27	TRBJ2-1	TGTGCCAGCAGTTTCGACAGGGGGCACAATGAGCAGTTCTTC	CASSFDRGHNEQFF
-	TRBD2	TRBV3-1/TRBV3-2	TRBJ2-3	TGTGCCAGCAGCGACCTTTTTGGCGGGGGAACAGATACGCAGTATTTT	CASSDLFGGGTDTQYF
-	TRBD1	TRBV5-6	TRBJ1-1	TGTGCCAGCAGCGCTAGGGACAGGGCTTTGTCTGAAGCTTTCTTT	CASSARDRALSEAFF
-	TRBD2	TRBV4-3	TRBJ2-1	TGCGCCAGCAGCCAAGGTCCCCTTTGGGAGGGTAGCTCCTACAATGAGCAGTTCTTC	CASSQGPLWEGSSYNEQFF
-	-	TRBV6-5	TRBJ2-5	TGTGCCAGCAAAAAGGGGTTTCTAGAGACCCAGTACTTC	CASKKGFLETQYF
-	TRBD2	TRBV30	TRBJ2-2	TGTGCCTGGAGTGTTCGGGACACCCCGTCACGACTAGCGGGGGGCTTCACCGGGGAGCTGTTTTTT	CAWSVRDTPSRLAGGFTGELFF
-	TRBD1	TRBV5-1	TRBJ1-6	TGCGCCAGCAGCTTGGCCCTCGGGACAGTCACACCCCTCCACTTT	CASSLALGTVTPLHF
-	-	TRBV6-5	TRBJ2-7	TGTGCCAGCAGTTACGGCGTTCCAGGAAACTCCTACGAGCAGTACTTC	CASSYGVPGNSYEQYF
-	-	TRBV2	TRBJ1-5	TGTGCCAGCAGTGAAGCGCTTCTTAGCCAGCATTTT	CASSEALLSQHF
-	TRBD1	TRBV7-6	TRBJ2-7	TGTGCCAGCAGCTTAGCGACAGGGGGCGAGCAGTACTTC	CASSLATGGEQYF
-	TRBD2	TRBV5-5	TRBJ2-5	TGTGCCAGCAGCTTGGTGCAAGTGGGACTAGGACAAGAGACCCAGTACTTC	CASSLVQVGLGQETQYF
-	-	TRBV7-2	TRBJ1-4	TGTGCCAGCAGCCCGGCCAGCGGACAGAATGAAAAACTGTTTTTT	CASSPASGQNEKLFF
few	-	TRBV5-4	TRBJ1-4	TGTGCCAGCAGCTTGGAGGGGTTTAATGAAAAACTGTTTTTT	CASSLEGFNEKLFF
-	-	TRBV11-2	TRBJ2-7	TGTGCCAGCAGCCCAGATCCAGGGTTCAGGACCCACGAGCAGTACTTC	CASSPDPGFRTHEQYF
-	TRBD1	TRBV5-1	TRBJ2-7	TGCGCCAGCACCGGGACAGGGACCTACGAGCAGTACTTC	CASTGTGTYEQYF
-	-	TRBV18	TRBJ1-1	TGTGCCAGCTCACCGCGGCGGGAGGGGTCTGAAGCTTTCTTT	CASSPRREGSEAFF
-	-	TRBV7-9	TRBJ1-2	TGTGCCAGCAGCTTAGACCGGCAGGCCCCCTATGGCTACACCTTC	CASSLDRQAPYGYTF
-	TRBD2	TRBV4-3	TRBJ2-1	TGCGCCAGCAGTCGAGGACTAGCGGGAGACAATGAGCAGTTCTTC	CASSRGLAGDNEQFF
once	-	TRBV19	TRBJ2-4	TGTGCCAGTAGGGGGCGGGGACACATTCAGTACTTC	CASRGRGHIQYF
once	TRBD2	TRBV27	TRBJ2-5	TGTGCCAGCAGTCCGAGACTAGCGGGAGCCCCAGAGACCCAGTACTTC	CASSPRLAGAPETQYF
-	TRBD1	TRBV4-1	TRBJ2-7	TGCGCCAGCAGCCACTTATCCCGGGGACAGGGTGCGGTCGAGCAGTACTTC	CASSHLSRGQGAVEQYF
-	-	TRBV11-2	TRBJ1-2	TGTGCCAGCAGCTTTGATAGAAGCAGGGGCTACACCTTC	CASSFDRSRGYTF
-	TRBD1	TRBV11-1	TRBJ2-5	TGTGCCAGCAGCAGGGACAGGTACCAAGAGACCCAGTACTTC	CASSRDRYQETQYF
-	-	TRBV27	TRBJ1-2	TGTGCCAGCAGTTTAATCGCGGCGGGAGTTCGTTCTAGGAAGGGGGATGGCTACACCTTC	CASSLIAAGVRSRKGDGYTF
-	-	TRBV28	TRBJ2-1	TGTGCCAGCAGTTTTTTTGGCGGGGTTTCCTACAATGAGCAGTTCTTC	CASSFFGGVSYNEQFF
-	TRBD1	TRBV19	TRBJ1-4	TGTGCCAGTAGTTTGGGGACAGGGAATAATGAAAAACTGTTTTTT	CASSLGTGNNEKLFF
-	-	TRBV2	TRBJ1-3	TGTGCCAGCAGCAGACACCTACTCTCTGGAAACACCATATATTTT	CASSRHLLSGNTIYF
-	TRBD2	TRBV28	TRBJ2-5	TGTGCCAGCGTAGCGGGAGGGCAAGAGACCCAGTACTTC	CASVAGGQETQYF